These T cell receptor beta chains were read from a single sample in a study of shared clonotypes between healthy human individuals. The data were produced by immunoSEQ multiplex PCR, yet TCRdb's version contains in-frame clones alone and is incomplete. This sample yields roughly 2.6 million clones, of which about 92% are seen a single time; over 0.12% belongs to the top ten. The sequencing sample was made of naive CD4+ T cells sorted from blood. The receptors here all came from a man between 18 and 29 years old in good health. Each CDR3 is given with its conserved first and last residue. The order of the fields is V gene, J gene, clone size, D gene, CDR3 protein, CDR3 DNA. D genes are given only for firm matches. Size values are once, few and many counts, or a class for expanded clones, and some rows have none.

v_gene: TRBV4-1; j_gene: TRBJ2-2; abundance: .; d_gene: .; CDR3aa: CASSQGGANTGELFF; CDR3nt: TGCGCCAGCAGCCAAGGGGGCGCGAACACCGGGGAGCTGTTTTTT
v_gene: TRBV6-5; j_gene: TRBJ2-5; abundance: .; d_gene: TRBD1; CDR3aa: CASRRQGRETQYF; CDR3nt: TGTGCCAGCAGACGACAGGGCCGGGAGACCCAGTACTTC
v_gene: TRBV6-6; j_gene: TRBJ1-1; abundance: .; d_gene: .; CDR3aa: CASSYPKNTEAFF; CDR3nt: TGTGCCAGCAGTTACCCAAAGAACACTGAAGCTTTCTTT
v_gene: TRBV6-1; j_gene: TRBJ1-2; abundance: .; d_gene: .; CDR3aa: CASSEKQPIIYGYTF; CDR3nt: TGTGCCAGCAGTGAAAAGCAACCCATAATCTATGGCTACACCTTC
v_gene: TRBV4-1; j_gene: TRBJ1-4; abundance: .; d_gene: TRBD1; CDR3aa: CASSQSPGQGRWGEKLFF; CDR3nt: TGCGCCAGCAGCCAATCGCCGGGACAGGGTAGATGGGGTGAAAAACTGTTTTTT
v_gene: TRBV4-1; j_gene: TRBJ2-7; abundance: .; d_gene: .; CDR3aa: CASSQDERNYYEQYF; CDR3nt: TGCGCCAGCAGCCAAGATGAGCGGAACTACTACGAGCAGTACTTC
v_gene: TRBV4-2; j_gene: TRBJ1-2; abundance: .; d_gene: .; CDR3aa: CASSQDLGGGGTNYGYTF; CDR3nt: TGTGCCAGCAGCCAAGATCTTGGGGGAGGTGGGACTAACTATGGCTACACCTTC
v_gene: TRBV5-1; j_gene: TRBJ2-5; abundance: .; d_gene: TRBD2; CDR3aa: CASSFSGRAEETQYF; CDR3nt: TGCGCCAGCAGCTTTAGCGGGAGGGCGGAGGAGACCCAGTACTTC
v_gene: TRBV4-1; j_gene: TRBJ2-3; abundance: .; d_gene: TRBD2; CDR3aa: CASSQVAGGTDTQYF; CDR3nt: TGCGCCAGCAGCCAAGTAGCGGGGGGCACAGATACGCAGTATTTT
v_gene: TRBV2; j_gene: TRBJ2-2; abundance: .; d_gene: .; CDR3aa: CASSGREQANTGELFF; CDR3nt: TGTGCCAGCAGTGGGAGGGAACAGGCGAACACCGGGGAGCTGTTTTTT
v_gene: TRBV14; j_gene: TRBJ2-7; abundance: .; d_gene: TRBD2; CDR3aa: CASSIAGTSGIYEQYF; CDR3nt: TGTGCCAGCAGCATCGCCGGGACTAGCGGGATCTACGAGCAGTACTTC
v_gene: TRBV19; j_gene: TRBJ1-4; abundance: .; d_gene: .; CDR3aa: CASSIDEGRRNEKLFF; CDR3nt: TGTGCCAGTAGTATTGACGAGGGACGGAGGAATGAAAAACTGTTTTTT
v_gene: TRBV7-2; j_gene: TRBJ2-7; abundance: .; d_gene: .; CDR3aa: CASSLAGGAYEQYF; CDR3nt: TGTGCCAGCAGCTTAGCGGGTGGGGCCTACGAGCAGTACTTC
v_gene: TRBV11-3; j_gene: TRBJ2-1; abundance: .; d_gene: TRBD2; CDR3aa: CASSLESPSLAGAMNEQFF; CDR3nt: TGTGCCAGCAGCTTAGAAAGCCCCTCCCTAGCGGGAGCTATGAATGAGCAGTTCTTC
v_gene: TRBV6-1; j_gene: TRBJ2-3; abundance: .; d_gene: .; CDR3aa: CASSAPTDTQYF; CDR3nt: TGTGCCAGCAGTGCTCCAACAGATACGCAGTATTTT
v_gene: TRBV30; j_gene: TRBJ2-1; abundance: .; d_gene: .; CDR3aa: CAWSPGLGDEQFF; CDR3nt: TGTGCCTGGAGTCCGGGACTTGGGGATGAGCAGTTCTTC
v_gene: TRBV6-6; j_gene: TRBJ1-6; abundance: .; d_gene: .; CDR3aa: CASSYDGKNSPLHF; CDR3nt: TGTGCCAGCAGTTACGACGGAAAGAATTCACCCCTCCACTTT
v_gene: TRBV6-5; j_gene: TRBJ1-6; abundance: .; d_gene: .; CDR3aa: CASSYSGNSYNSPLHF; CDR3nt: TGTGCCAGCAGTTATTCCGGGAATTCCTATAATTCACCCCTCCACTTT
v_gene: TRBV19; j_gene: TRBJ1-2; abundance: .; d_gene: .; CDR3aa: CASSSPSPTRNYGYTF; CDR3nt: TGTGCCAGTAGCTCCCCCTCCCCCACACGCAATTATGGCTACACCTTC
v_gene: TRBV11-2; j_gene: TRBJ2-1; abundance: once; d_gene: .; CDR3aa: CASSPTLSSYNEQFF; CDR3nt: TGTGCCAGCAGCCCTACGTTGAGCTCCTACAATGAGCAGTTCTTC
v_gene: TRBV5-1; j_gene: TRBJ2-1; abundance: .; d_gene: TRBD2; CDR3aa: CASSLAGRLAKTSGGGNEQFF; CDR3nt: TGCGCCAGCAGCTTGGCCGGTCGTTTGGCAAAGACTAGCGGAGGGGGCAATGAGCAGTTCTTC
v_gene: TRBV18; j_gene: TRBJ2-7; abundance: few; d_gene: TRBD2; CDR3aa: CASSPSGGAGYEQYF; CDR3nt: TGTGCCAGCTCACCTAGCGGGGGTGCGGGCTACGAGCAGTACTTC
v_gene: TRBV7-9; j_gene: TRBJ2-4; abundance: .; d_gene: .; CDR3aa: CASRASGPIQYF; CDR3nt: TGTGCCAGCAGGGCCTCCGGACCTATTCAGTACTTC
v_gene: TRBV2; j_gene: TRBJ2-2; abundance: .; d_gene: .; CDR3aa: CASRAVGTGELFF; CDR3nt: TGTGCCAGCAGAGCAGTGGGCACCGGGGAGCTGTTTTTT
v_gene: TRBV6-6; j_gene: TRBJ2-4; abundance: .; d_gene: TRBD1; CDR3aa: CASSLGGAAKNIQYF; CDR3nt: TGTGCCAGCAGCCTAGGGGGCGCGGCCAAAAACATTCAGTACTTC
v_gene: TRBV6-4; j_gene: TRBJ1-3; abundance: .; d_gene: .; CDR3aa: CASSDIGGEGNTIYF; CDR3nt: TGTGCCAGCAGTGATATAGGGGGAGAAGGAAACACCATATATTTT
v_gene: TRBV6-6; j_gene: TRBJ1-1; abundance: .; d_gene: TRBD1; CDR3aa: CASSTGGTEAFF; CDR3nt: TGTGCCAGCAGTACAGGGGGCACTGAAGCTTTCTTT
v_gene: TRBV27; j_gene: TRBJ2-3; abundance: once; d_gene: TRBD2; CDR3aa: CASSRSGGSTDTQYF; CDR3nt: TGTGCCAGCAGCCGATCGGGGGGAAGCACAGATACGCAGTATTTT
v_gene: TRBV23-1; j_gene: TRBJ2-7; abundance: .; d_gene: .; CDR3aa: CASSLHIYGTKVLYEQYF; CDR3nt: TGCGCCAGCAGTCTTCACATTTACGGGACGAAGGTGCTCTACGAGCAGTACTTC
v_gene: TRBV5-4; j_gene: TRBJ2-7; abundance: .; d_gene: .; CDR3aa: CASSPGGRYEQYF; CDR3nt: TGTGCCAGCAGCCCCGGAGGTCGCTACGAGCAGTACTTC
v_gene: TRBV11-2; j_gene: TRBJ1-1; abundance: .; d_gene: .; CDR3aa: CASTITRDTEAFF; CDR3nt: TGTGCCAGTACCATAACCAGGGACACTGAAGCTTTCTTT
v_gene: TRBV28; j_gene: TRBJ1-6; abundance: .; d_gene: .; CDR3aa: CASTGTRNSPLHF; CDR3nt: TGTGCCAGCACTGGAACACGGAATTCACCCCTCCACTTT
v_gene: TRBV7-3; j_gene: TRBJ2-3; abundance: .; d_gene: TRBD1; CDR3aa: CASSPEGAADTQYF; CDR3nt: TGTGCCAGCAGCCCCGAGGGGGCGGCAGATACGCAGTATTTT
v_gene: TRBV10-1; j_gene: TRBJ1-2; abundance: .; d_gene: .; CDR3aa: CASSESGGYGYTF; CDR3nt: TGCGCCAGCAGTGAGTCTGGGGGTTATGGCTACACCTTC
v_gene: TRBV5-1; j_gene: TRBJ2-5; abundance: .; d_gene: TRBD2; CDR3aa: CASSYGTKSGETQYF; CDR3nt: TGCGCCAGCAGCTACGGGACTAAAAGTGGAGAGACCCAGTACTTC
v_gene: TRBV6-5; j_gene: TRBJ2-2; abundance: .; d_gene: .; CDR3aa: CASHGGVGELFF; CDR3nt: TGTGCCAGCCATGGGGGTGTCGGGGAGCTGTTTTTT
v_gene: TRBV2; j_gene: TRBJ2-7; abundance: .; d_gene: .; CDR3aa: CASSDNPGGVRVQYF; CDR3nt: TGTGCCAGCAGTGACAATCCGGGTGGTGTTAGAGTGCAGTACTTC
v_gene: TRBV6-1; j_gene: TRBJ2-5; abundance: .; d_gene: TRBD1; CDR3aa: CASSQTTGAETQYF; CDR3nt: TGTGCCAGCAGTCAGACGACAGGGGCTGAGACCCAGTACTTC
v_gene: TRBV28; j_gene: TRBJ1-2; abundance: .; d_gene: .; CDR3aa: CASSLIKTVNYGYTF; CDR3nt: TGTGCCAGCAGTCTAATTAAGACGGTGAACTATGGCTACACCTTC
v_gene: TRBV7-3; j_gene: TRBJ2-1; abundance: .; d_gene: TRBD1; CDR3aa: CASSLDRGRVQFF; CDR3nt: TGTGCCAGCAGCTTGGACAGGGGCCGAGTGCAGTTCTTC
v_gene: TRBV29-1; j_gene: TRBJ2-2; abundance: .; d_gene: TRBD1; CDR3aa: CSVGQANTGELFF; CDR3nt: TGCAGCGTGGGACAGGCAAACACCGGGGAGCTGTTTTTT
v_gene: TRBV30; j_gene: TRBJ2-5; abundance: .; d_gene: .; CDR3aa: CAWGENMLYQETQYF; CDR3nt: TGTGCCTGGGGGGAAAACATGCTGTACCAAGAGACCCAGTACTTC
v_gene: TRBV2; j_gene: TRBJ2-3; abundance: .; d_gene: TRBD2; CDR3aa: CASSEAKGLGGTDTQYF; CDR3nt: TGTGCCAGCAGTGAAGCTAAGGGACTAGGTGGCACAGATACGCAGTATTTT
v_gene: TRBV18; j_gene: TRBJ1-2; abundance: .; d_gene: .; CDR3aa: CASSPKLAELRVDGYTF; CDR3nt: TGTGCCAGCTCACCCAAGTTGGCAGAACTCCGCGTGGATGGCTACACCTTC
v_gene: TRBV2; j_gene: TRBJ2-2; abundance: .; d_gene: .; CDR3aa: CASSEQGGNTGELFF; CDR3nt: TGTGCCAGCAGTGAACAGGGGGGAAACACCGGGGAGCTGTTTTTT
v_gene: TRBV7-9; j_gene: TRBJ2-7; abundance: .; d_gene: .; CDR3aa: CASSFVGSSYEQYF; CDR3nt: TGTGCCAGCAGCTTCGTAGGGAGCTCCTACGAGCAGTACTTC